This T cell receptor beta chain was sequenced for a study of blood T cell repertoires in COVID-19. Across the study: The samples span acute and convalescent COVID-19 from the United States, Italy and Spain. Nucleic acid was either cDNA or gDNA, and it came from T cells, B-cell-depleted T cells, or PBMCs.

Per the authors' pipeline: From reference gene primer amplification, estimates of nucleated cell counts were derived. Sequencing used immunoSEQ multiplex PCR; TCRdb keeps in-frame clones, though not all of them. The D gene and trimming were derived from the DNA, and the V and J assignments and clone size from that table. The profile shows roughly 77,000 clones, 80% of them singletons. The CDR3 has 14 amino acids. Germline V gives CDR1 LGHNA, CDR2 YNFKEQ. V lost 1 base and J 4 bases, leaving 10 bases between the germline ends. The sequencing sample was made of peripheral blood. The chain carries TRBV4-2 and TRBJ1-2; TRBD1 might be the D (5 bases). This receptor was taken from a woman aged 70 to 79 with acute or convalescent COVID-19. The CDR3 sequence: CASSQGRTSYGYTF. CDR3 nucleotides: TGTGCCAGCAGCCAAGGTAGGACATCCTATGGCTACACCTTC.